A single TCR beta chain is shown here with its context. The target antigen is unknown. The data originate from a study of human T cells and chemical hapten exposure. Study-wide background: Upper inner arm skin measuring around 2 cm by around 2 cm received 2% DPC for sensitization. Reading of the patch tests, which applied 0.01% DPC to the upper back, occurred at 6 days.

Germline assignment: CDR1 SGHRS and CDR2 YFSETQ. V lost 5 bases, J lost 6 bases, and 27 bases lay in between. The length of the CDR3 is 17 residues. Whole-study findings and limits: DPC sensitization left the count of TCRs above 1 in 1000 unchanged.

MiXCR, run by TCRdb on the RACE reads, gives a single entry per CDR3 protein. There are some 110,000 distinct CDR3 sequences in the sample; 9% to 15% occur only once, and 1.6% lies in the top ten. Time point defined: pre-sensitization, week 0. Treatment in this sample: therapeutic diphenylcyclopropenone sensitization with weekly scalp DPC. The material was whole blood, obtained in connection with sensitization to the hapten diphenylcyclopropenone (DPC). The TCR was taken from a woman aged 45-65 years with alopecia areata. Some clones in this sample may be carry-over from other donors' samples. The chain employs TRBV5-1 and TRBJ2-7, with a tentative D call TRBD2 (5 bases). The CDR3 protein is CASSSGLGRRVGGEQYF. CDR3 in DNA: TGCGCCAGCAGTTCTGGACTCGGACGCCGAGTCGGTGGCGAGCAGTACTTC.